The sample holds a few counts of the clone carrying this T cell receptor (beta chain). This specimen belongs to a study of control samples from healthy donors and cancer patients. The protocol was immunoSEQ multiplex PCR, while the TCRdb copy is restricted to in-frame clones and leaves out a portion. The table shows 95,000 to 150,000 clones, with over 75% occurring only once. Per germline, CDR1 MDHEN and CDR2 SYDVKM. The ends were cut back, 7 bases at V and 0 bases at J, with 10 bases in the middle. CDR3 length equals 15 residues. Sequencing was performed on blood. The TCR originated in a man in his 60s in good health. The chain joins TRBV28 to TRBJ2-6; unclear D gene. The DNA of the CDR3 is TGTGCCAGCAACGACGACATCTCTGGGGCCAACGTCCTGACTTTC. This gives the protein CASNDDISGANVLTF.